The 26 T cell receptor beta chains given below trace back to one sample, sequenced in a study of shared clonotypes between healthy human individuals. TCRdb's table, derived via immunoSEQ multiplex PCR, lists solely in-frame clones and lacks some. The table lists fewer than 850,000 clones, 55% to 75% of them singletons, with less than 2% in the top ten. Sequencing was carried out using memory CD4+ T cells sorted from blood. Subset here: CD45RA-negative fraction. These receptors came from a woman in her twenties or thirties in good health.

The chain has TRBV19 and TRBJ1-5; D perhaps matches TRBD1 (5 bases). The CDR3 has 13 residues. V was pared by 8 bases and J by 6 bases, with 14 bases between. Germline values: CDR1 LNHDA, CDR2 SQIVND (reference sequence). CDR3 in amino acids: CASSQAVSQPQHF. The CDR3 bases are TGTGCCAGTTCACAGGCGGTCAGTCAGCCCCAGCATTTT.

This chain connects TRBV5-6 to TRBJ2-7, with 15 positions matching TRBD2. V dropped 2 bases and J dropped 6; count of bases not matched to a gene: 3. The length of the CDR3 is 15 residues. The germline V gene encodes CDR1 SGHDT and CDR2 YYEEEE. The CDR3 nucleotides read TGTGCCAGCAGCTTTGCGGGACTAGCGGGAGGCGAGCAGTACTTC. This codes for CASSFAGLAGGEQYF. The full variable domain, in which reference TRBV5-6 and TRBJ2-7 provide the parts outside the CDR3, is DAGVTQSPTHLIKTRGQQVTLRCSPKSGHDTVSWYQQALGQGPQFIFQYYEEEERQRGNFPDRFSGHQFPNYSSELNVNALLLGDSALYLCASSFAGLAGGEQYFGPGTRLTVT.

This chain uses TRBV5-1 with TRBJ1-2; unclear D gene. Trimming removed 5 bases from V and 6 bases from J, with 17 bases in between. The CDR3 has 14 amino acids. Germline V gene sequence: CDR1 SGHRS, CDR2 YFSETQ. The CDR3 protein is CASRGQPQSHGYTF. CDR3 nucleotides: TGCGCCAGCAGGGGCCAGCCCCAGTCCCATGGCTACACCTTC.

The genes are TRBV25-1 and TRBJ2-7; D remains unclear. V lost 4 bases and J 4 bases, leaving 5 bases between the germline ends. Germline CDR1 MGHDK, CDR2 SYGVNS. The CDR3 spans 11 residues. CDR3 in DNA: TGTGCCAGCAGTGTAGAATACGAGCAGTACTTC. It yields the protein CASSVEYEQYF.

This clone was recorded at least ten times. V gene TRBV7-8 combines with J gene TRBJ1-1; D is ambiguous. The CDR3 is made up of 15 amino acids. Trimming shortened V by 5 bases and J by 0 bases, and 13 bases separated the two germline ends. Germline loops: CDR1 SGHVS, CDR2 FQNEAQ. The CDR3 bases are TGTGCCAGCAGCACCGTCGGGAGGATGAACACTGAAGCTTTCTTT. It specifies CASSTVGRMNTEAFF. The variable domain in full, with the rest retrieved from reference TRBV7-8 and TRBJ1-1, is GAGVSQSPRYKVAKRGQDVALRCDPISGHVSLFWYQQALGQGPEFLTYFQNEAQLDKSGLPSDRFFAERPEGSVSTLKIQRTQQEDSAVYLCASSTVGRMNTEAFFGQGTRLTVV.

The chain has TRBV21-1 and TRBJ2-5; the table assigns TRBD2, which was not confirmed against the DNA. TRBV21-1 is tagged as a pseudogene. CDR3 length: 20 residues. The CDR3 DNA reads TGTGCCAGCAGCAAGCCCTCAGGGGAATCTAGCGGGAGGGTGGGAGAGACCCAGTACTTC. This translates into CASSKPSGESSGRVGETQYF.

The gene calls are TRBV28 and TRBJ2-5; unclear D gene. The CDR3 has 13 residues. The V end lost 7 bases, the J end lost 2 bases, and 11 bases lay between the germline ends. Germline CDR1 and CDR2: MDHEN and SYDVKM. CDR3 residues: CASTAGIQETQYF. The CDR3 DNA sequence: TGTGCCAGCACGGCTGGCATTCAAGAGACCCAGTACTTC.

The gene calls are TRBV9 and TRBJ2-3; D unclear. The ends were cut back, 3 bases at V and 0 bases at J, with 11 bases in the middle. The CDR3 loop spans 15 amino acids. Germline V gene lookup returns CDR1 SGDLS and CDR2 YYNGEE. In DNA, the CDR3 is TGTGCCAGCAGCGGGCGCAGTTCTAGCACAGATACGCAGTATTTT. Protein: CASSGRSSSTDTQYF.

Points on this clone: This sample also contains other DNA sequences that code for the same CDR3. The chain combines TRBV5-4 with TRBJ2-3; TRBD2 is a possible D gene (5 bases). Germline V lookup: CDR1 SGHNT, CDR2 YYREEE (reference sequence). V lost 0 bases and J lost 2, with 10 bases in between. This CDR3 region has 15 residues. This chain's CDR3 is CASSLVLAVTDTQYF. CDR3 DNA: TGTGCCAGCAGCTTGGTCCTAGCAGTCACAGATACGCAGTATTTT. The variable domain in full, completed from reference TRBV5-4 and TRBJ2-3, reads ETGVTQSPTHLIKTRGQQVTLRCSSQSGHNTVSWYQQALGQGPQFIFQYYREEENGRGNFPPRFSGLQFPNYSSELNVNALELDDSALYLCASSLVLAVTDTQYFGPGTRLTVL.

The chain carries TRBV11-2 and TRBJ2-1; D is possibly TRBD1 or TRBD2 (5 bases each). Trimming stripped 4 bases from V and 0 bases from J, with 10 bases between. Germline V lookup: CDR1 SGHAT, CDR2 FQNNGV. The CDR3 has 15 amino acids. The CDR3 nucleotides read TGTGCCAGCAGCTCAGGGAGTTCCTCCTACAATGAGCAGTTCTTC. This gives the protein CASSSGSSSYNEQFF.

This clone was observed a few times. The chain combines TRBV5-4 with TRBJ1-2; 7 bases line up with TRBD1. The CDR3 runs to 15 residues. J was trimmed by 2 bases and V by 2 bases; bases with no gene match: 6. Germline V gene data show CDR1 as SGHNT and CDR2 as YYREEE (reference sequence). The CDR3 spells CASSFGPGQNYGYTF. The CDR3 coding sequence is TGTGCCAGCAGCTTTGGCCCGGGACAGAACTATGGCTACACCTTC.

The V call is TRBV6-6, the J call TRBJ2-3; D might be TRBD2 (6 bases). The CDR3 has 15 residues. V was shortened by 7 bases and J by 2 bases, with 16 bases between the two germline ends. The V gene's germline CDR1 is MNHNY and CDR2 SVGAGI (reference sequence). The CDR3 protein is CASTRRRDDTDTQYF. DNA for the CDR3: TGTGCCAGCACCCGGAGGCGGGACGACACAGATACGCAGTATTTT.

The chain carries TRBV7-2 and TRBJ2-1, with D possibly being TRBD1 (5 bases). V dropped 5 bases and J dropped 8 bases, with 16 bases sitting between them. This CDR3 is 14 amino acids long. CDR1 SGHTA and CDR2 FQGNSA come from the germline V gene. The CDR3 sequence is CASSANMGLDEQFF. The DNA for the CDR3 is TGTGCCAGCAGCGCCAATATGGGGCTCGATGAGCAGTTCTTC.

The chain links TRBV27 to TRBJ2-7; possibly TRBD1 for D (5 bases). CDR3 size: 15 residues. Trimming pared 2 bases from V and 3 bases from J, leaving 14 bases between. Germline CDR1 reads MNHEY; CDR2 reads SMNVEV (reference sequence). CDR3 DNA sequence: TGTGCCAGCAGTTTAGGACATCGGGTTCTCTACGAGCAGTACTTC. This encodes CASSLGHRVLYEQYF.

The chain links TRBV28 to TRBJ2-7; no clear D. Trimming cost V 4 bases and J 0 bases, with 13 bases left between them. CDR3 length: 15 residues. The V gene's germline CDR1 is MDHEN and CDR2 SYDVKM. The CDR3 bases are TGTGCCAGCAGTTCCCTAGATATAAACTCCTACGAGCAGTACTTC. This encodes CASSSLDINSYEQYF.

CDR3 residues: CASKDREWSNYGYTF. CDR3 coding DNA: TGCGCCAGCAAGGACAGGGAATGGTCTAACTATGGCTACACCTTC. This chain links TRBV4-1 with TRBJ1-2; 8 bases are shared with TRBD1. CDR1 and CDR2 from the germline V gene are MGHRA and YSYEKL. This CDR3 comprises 15 residues. J was trimmed by 0 bases and V by 7 bases; bases with no gene match: 7.

The chain has TRBV27 and TRBJ1-2; no clear D gene. CDR3 size: 13 residues. V gave up 0 bases and J gave up 5 bases, with 7 bases separating them. Germline V gene sequence: CDR1 MNHEY, CDR2 SMNVEV (reference sequence). As DNA, the CDR3 is TGTGCCAGCAGTTTATCGTCCCTGTATGGCTACACCTTC. Translated: CASSLSSLYGYTF.

CDR3 bases: TGCGCCAGCAGCTTGCAGCCGGACTCCTACGAGCAGTACTTC. Encoded protein: CASSLQPDSYEQYF. The chain is built from TRBV5-1 and TRBJ2-7; unclear D gene. The V end lost 1 base, the J end lost 0 bases, and 8 bases lay between the germline ends. The CDR3 spans 14 residues. Germline assignment: CDR1 SGHRS and CDR2 YFSETQ.

This chain links TRBV11-3 with TRBJ1-4, with 7 bases that match TRBD1. With 5 bases clipped from V and 3 bases from J, the junction kept 9 bases outside the gene matches. Germline V gene sequence: CDR1 SGHNT, CDR2 YENEEA. CDR3 length: 16 residues. The CDR3 reads CASSPGTGTANEKLFF. CDR3 nucleotide sequence: TGTGCCAGCAGCCCCGGGACCGGGACAGCTAATGAAAAACTGTTTTTT.

The CDR3 is CASSLGDRVYEQYF. For the CDR3, the DNA is TGTGCCAGCAGCTTAGGGGACAGGGTCTACGAGCAGTACTTC. The chain employs TRBV11-2 and TRBJ2-7, with TRBD1 identical over 9 bases. The germline CDR1 and CDR2 sequences are SGHAT and FQNNGV. J lost 3 bases, V lost 1 base, and 1 base had no gene match. The CDR3 length is 14 residues.

There are a few counts of this clone. The rearrangement uses TRBV29-1 and TRBJ1-4; no definite D call. V was cut by 4 bases and J by 4 bases, with 13 bases left in between. The CDR3 runs 14 residues. Germline V gene data show CDR1 as SQVTM and CDR2 as ANQGSEA. The CDR3 spells CSVGRNGLNEKLFF. As DNA, the CDR3 is TGCAGCGTTGGGAGGAACGGTCTTAATGAAAAACTGTTTTTT. The full variable domain, its missing parts supplied by reference TRBV29-1 and TRBJ1-4, is SAVISQKPSRDICQRGTSLTIQCQVDSQVTMMFWYRQQPGQSLTLIATANQGSEATYESGFVIDKFPISRPNLTFSTLTVSNMSPEDSSIYLCSVGRNGLNEKLFFGSGTQLSVL.

The V call is TRBV30, the J call TRBJ2-7, with 10 bases matching TRBD2. Trimming took 7 bases from V and 2 from J; bases not matched to a gene: 2. Germline-derived CDR1 and CDR2 are GTSNPN and SVGIG (reference sequence). This CDR3 is 12 amino acids long. CDR3 sequence: CAYLAGAYEQYF. CDR3 nucleotide sequence: TGTGCCTACCTAGCGGGAGCCTACGAGCAGTACTTC.

The genes are TRBV5-1 and TRBJ2-7; TRBD1 or TRBD2 may be the D gene (5 bases each). V was trimmed by 4 bases and J by 4 bases, leaving 15 bases between them. The CDR3 sequence is 14 residues long. CDR1 SGHRS and CDR2 YFSETQ come from the germline V gene. The CDR3 DNA sequence: TGCGCCAGCAGCGTCTCCGGGACGGATTACGAGCAGTACTTC. Protein product: CASSVSGTDYEQYF.

The table lists this clone with a few counts. The chain couples TRBV11-2 to TRBJ2-5; maybe TRBD1 (7 bases). V lost 1 base and J lost 6, with 18 bases in between. The CDR3 runs 16 residues. CDR1 SGHAT and CDR2 FQNNGV come from the germline V gene. CDR3 residues: CASSLGGDSRSQTQYF. The CDR3, as DNA: TGTGCCAGCAGCTTAGGGGGGGACAGCAGATCCCAGACCCAGTACTTC.

This chain uses TRBV2 with TRBJ2-2; 11 bases map to TRBD1. The CDR3 length is 17 residues. V was clipped by 8 bases and J by 3 bases; unmatched bases: 11. Germline V gene lookup returns CDR1 SNHLY and CDR2 FYNNEI. CDR3 loop: CASGGPGQGGHTGELFF. The CDR3 nucleotides are TGTGCCAGCGGTGGACCGGGACAGGGGGGCCACACCGGGGAGCTGTTTTTT.

The count of this clone is one. The rearrangement joins TRBV9 to TRBJ1-1; the D gene is possibly TRBD1 (5 bases). From germline, CDR1 is SGDLS and CDR2 YYNGEE. Trimming took off 0 bases at V and 0 bases at J, with 12 bases between the two ends. The CDR3 sequence is 16 residues long. The CDR3 is CASSVVQGHMNTEAFF. DNA for the CDR3: TGTGCCAGCAGCGTAGTCCAGGGTCACATGAACACTGAAGCTTTCTTT.